Presented here are 14 T cell receptor beta chains from one specimen sequenced in a study of blood T cell repertoires in COVID-19. Data came from immunoSEQ multiplex PCR; TCRdb stores just in-frame clones and leaves some out. The sample carries approximately 27,000 clones, over 75% recorded once. The specimen sequenced was peripheral blood. These receptors originate from a man in his 60s with acute or convalescent COVID-19.

V is TRBV10-1 and J is TRBJ1-2; D unresolved. In germline, CDR1 is WNHNN, CDR2 SYGVQD (reference sequence). The CDR3 is made up of 13 amino acids. Deletions cut 3 bases from V and 2 bases from J, with 7 bases between. The CDR3 sequence: CASSDGQNYGYTF. In DNA, the CDR3 is TGCGCCAGCAGTGATGGGCAGAACTATGGCTACACCTTC.

The rearrangement uses TRBV7-6 and TRBJ2-1; 13 nucleotides match TRBD2. Germline CDR1 reads SGHVS; CDR2 reads FNYEAQ. Losses at the gene ends were 1 base for V and 2 bases for J; bases not matched to a gene: 2. This CDR3 has 17 amino acids. The CDR3 loop reads CASSLGTSGGAYNEQFF. CDR3 bases: TGTGCCAGCAGCTTAGGTACTAGCGGGGGGGCCTACAATGAGCAGTTCTTC. The variable domain in full, completed from reference TRBV7-6 and TRBJ2-1, reads GAGVSQSPRYKVTKRGQDVALRCDPISGHVSLYWYRQALGQGPEFLTYFNYEAQQDKSGLPNDRFSAERPEGSISTLTIQRTEQRDSAMYRCASSLGTSGGAYNEQFFGPGTRLTVL.

This clone was recorded only once. The chain is built from TRBV6-5 and TRBJ1-6; D uncertain. The CDR3 consists of 14 residues. Trimming shortened V by 8 bases and J by 6 bases, and 14 bases separated the two germline ends. Germline V gives CDR1 MNHEY, CDR2 SVGAGI. The CDR3 here is CASALRNGNSPLHF. CDR3 DNA: TGTGCCAGCGCTTTGAGGAACGGTAATTCACCCCTCCACTTT.

V and J are TRBV5-1 and TRBJ2-1, with 9 positions matching TRBD2. CDR1 is SGHRS and CDR2 is YFSETQ in the germline V gene. This CDR3 spans 16 amino acids. V dropped 0 bases and J dropped 4; count of bases not matched to a gene: 5. The CDR3 nucleotides read TGCGCCAGCAGCTTGGAGGGGAGCGGGGGGTACAATGAGCAGTTCTTC. It specifies CASSLEGSGGYNEQFF.

The chain joins TRBV18 to TRBJ1-2; weak D call: TRBD1 (5 bases). CDR1 and CDR2 from the germline V gene are KGHSH and LQKENI. V lost 0 bases and J lost 8, with 13 bases in between. The CDR3 extends over 14 amino acids. CDR3 nucleotide sequence: TGTGCCAGCTCACCACCGACCCCGGGGGGGGGCTACACCTTC. Its translation: CASSPPTPGGGYTF.

The chain uses TRBV9 and TRBJ1-5; a possible D gene is TRBD1 (6 bases). The V gene lost 4 bases and the J gene lost 1 base, with 12 bases spanning the gap. From germline, CDR1 is SGDLS and CDR2 YYNGEE. The CDR3 is 15 amino acids. The CDR3, as DNA: TGTGCCAGCAGCACGAGTCAGGGGAGCAATCAGCCCCAGCATTTT. It translates to CASSTSQGSNQPQHF.

This clone has just one count. This sequence joins TRBV28 and TRBJ1-2; the match to TRBD1 covers 7 bases. J lost 4 bases, V lost 4 bases, and 9 bases had no gene match. The CDR3 is made up of 15 amino acids. CDR1 and CDR2 from the germline V gene are MDHEN and SYDVKM. The CDR3 DNA reads TGTGCCAGCAGTTCGGGCGGGGCAGGGGGCTATGGCTACACCTTC. Its protein product is CASSSGGAGGYGYTF.

The chain is built from TRBV6-5 and TRBJ1-3; D uncertain. V dropped 10 bases and J dropped 3 bases, with 19 bases sitting between them. The CDR3 spans 15 residues. CDR1 MNHEY and CDR2 SVGAGI come from the germline V gene. As DNA, the CDR3 is TGTGCCACTTCTGATACCCCGGGGATTGGAAACACCATATATTTT. It encodes CATSDTPGIGNTIYF.

The rearrangement links TRBV24-1 to TRBJ2-2; TRBD1 agrees at 10 bases. The CDR3 is made up of 17 amino acids. Per germline, CDR1 KGHDR and CDR2 SFDVKD. Losses at the gene ends were 3 bases for V and 5 bases for J; bases not matched to a gene: 8. CDR3 sequence: CATSDRDGTGETGELFF. CDR3 sequence (DNA): TGTGCCACCAGTGATCGTGACGGGACAGGGGAAACCGGGGAGCTGTTTTTT.

The V call is TRBV27, the J call TRBJ2-2; TRBD2 agrees at 12 bases. Germline V gene lookup returns CDR1 MNHEY and CDR2 SMNVEV (reference sequence). V was clipped by 6 bases and J by 4 bases; unmatched bases: 3. This CDR3 spans 15 amino acids. CDR3 sequence reads: CASSLLAGGTGELFF. CDR3 nucleotide sequence: TGTGCCAGCAGCTTACTAGCGGGAGGCACCGGGGAGCTGTTTTTT.

This clone appeared a few times. The rearrangement links TRBV7-9 to TRBJ2-7; TRBD1 matches at 7 bases. The CDR3 is made up of 14 amino acids. The V gene's germline CDR1 is SEHNR and CDR2 FQNEAQ (reference sequence). V shed 1 base, J shed 3 bases, and the junction held 3 bases outside the gene matches. The CDR3 protein is CASSLGDSGYEQYF. The CDR3 DNA follows: TGTGCCAGCAGCTTAGGGGACAGTGGCTACGAGCAGTACTTC.

V gene TRBV19 combines with J gene TRBJ2-1; maybe TRBD2 (5 bases). This CDR3 is built from 15 residues. The germline V gene encodes CDR1 LNHDA and CDR2 SQIVND (reference sequence). The germline V and J ends were trimmed by 4 bases and 1 base, with 11 bases remaining between them. In DNA form, the CDR3 reads TGTGCCAGTAGTACGGGGTTGGGTTCCTACAATGAGCAGTTCTTC. It specifies CASSTGLGSYNEQFF.

The genes are TRBV19 and TRBJ1-5; 7 bases line up with TRBD1. The V gene's germline CDR1 is LNHDA and CDR2 SQIVND (reference sequence). The V segment lost 6 bases and the J segment 6 bases; nucleotides outside the gene matches: 5. The CDR3 is 13 amino acids. DNA of the CDR3: TGTGCCAGTAGAACAGGGGTTGGTCAGCCCCAGCATTTT. Translation gives CASRTGVGQPQHF.

The chain combines TRBV19 with TRBJ2-5; tentatively, D is TRBD1 (6 bases). Germline V gene data show CDR1 as LNHDA and CDR2 as SQIVND (reference sequence). Trimming left V 4 bases short and J 7 bases short, with 19 bases between. The CDR3 runs 15 residues. CDR3 bases: TGTGCCAGTAGTAGGTCCGGGACATCCTCCATGACCCAGTACTTC. It encodes CASSRSGTSSMTQYF.